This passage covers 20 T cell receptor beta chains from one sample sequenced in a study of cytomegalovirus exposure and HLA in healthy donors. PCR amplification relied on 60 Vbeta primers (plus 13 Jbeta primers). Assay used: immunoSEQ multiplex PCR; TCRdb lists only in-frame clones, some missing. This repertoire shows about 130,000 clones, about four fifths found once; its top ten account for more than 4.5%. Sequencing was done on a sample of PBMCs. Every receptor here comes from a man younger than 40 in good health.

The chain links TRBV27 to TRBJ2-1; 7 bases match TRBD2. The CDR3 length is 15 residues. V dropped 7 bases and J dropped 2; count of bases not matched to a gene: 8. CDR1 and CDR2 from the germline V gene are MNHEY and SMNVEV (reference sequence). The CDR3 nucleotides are TGTGCCAGCACGGGGGGAGCGGCGACCTACAATGAGCAGTTCTTC. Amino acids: CASTGGAATYNEQFF.

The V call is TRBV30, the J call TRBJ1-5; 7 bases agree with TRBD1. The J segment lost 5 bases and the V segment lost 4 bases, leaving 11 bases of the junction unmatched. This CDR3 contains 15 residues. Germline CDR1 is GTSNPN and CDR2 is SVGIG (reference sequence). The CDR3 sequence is CAWNPTDRLDQPQHF. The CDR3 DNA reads TGTGCCTGGAACCCAACGGACAGGTTGGATCAGCCCCAGCATTTT.

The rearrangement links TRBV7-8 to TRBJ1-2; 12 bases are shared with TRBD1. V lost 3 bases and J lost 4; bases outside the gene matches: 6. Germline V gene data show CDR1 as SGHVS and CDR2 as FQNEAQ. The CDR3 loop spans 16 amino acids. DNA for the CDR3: TGTGCCAGCAGCTTCTTGGGACAGGGGGCTACCTATGGCTACACCTTC. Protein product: CASSFLGQGATYGYTF.

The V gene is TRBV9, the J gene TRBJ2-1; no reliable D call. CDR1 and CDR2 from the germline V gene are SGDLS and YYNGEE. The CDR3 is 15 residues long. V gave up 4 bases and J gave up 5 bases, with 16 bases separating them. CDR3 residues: CASSKTWVMDNEQFF. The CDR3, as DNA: TGTGCCAGCAGCAAGACTTGGGTAATGGACAATGAGCAGTTCTTC.

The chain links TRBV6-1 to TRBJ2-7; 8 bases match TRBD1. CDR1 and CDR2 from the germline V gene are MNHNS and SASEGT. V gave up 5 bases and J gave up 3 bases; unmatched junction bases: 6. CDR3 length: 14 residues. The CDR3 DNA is TGTGCCAGCAGTCTCCGAGACAGGGGCTACGAGCAGTACTTC. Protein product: CASSLRDRGYEQYF.

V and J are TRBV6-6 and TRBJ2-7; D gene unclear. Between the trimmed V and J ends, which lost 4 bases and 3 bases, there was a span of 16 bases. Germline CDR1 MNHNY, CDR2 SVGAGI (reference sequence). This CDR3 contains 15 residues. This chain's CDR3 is CASSLNRVFGYEQYF. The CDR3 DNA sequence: TGTGCCAGCAGTTTGAACCGGGTCTTCGGCTACGAGCAGTACTTC.

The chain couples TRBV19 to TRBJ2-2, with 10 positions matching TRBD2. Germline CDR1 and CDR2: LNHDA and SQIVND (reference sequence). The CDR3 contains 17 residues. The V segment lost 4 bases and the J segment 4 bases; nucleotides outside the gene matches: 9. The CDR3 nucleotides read TGTGCCAGTAGTAATCCGCTAGCGGGAGTGAGCACCGGGGAGCTGTTTTTT. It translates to CASSNPLAGVSTGELFF.

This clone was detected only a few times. The CDR3 region is CASSPGRGERAQHF. CDR3 nucleotides: TGCGCCAGCAGCCCCGGACGGGGGGAAAGGGCCCAGCATTTT. The V and J genes are TRBV4-1 and TRBJ1-5; possible D gene TRBD1, 5 bases. V lost 4 bases to trimming and J lost 11 bases, with 18 bases between them. The CDR3 has 14 amino acids. Germline V CDR1 and CDR2: MGHRA, YSYEKL.

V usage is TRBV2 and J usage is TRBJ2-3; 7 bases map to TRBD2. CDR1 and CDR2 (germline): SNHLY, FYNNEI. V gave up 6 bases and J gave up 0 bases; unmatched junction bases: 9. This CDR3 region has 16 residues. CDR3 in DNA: TGTGCCAGCAGGCGAAGGGTAGCGGGCAGCACAGATACGCAGTATTTT. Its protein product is CASRRRVAGSTDTQYF. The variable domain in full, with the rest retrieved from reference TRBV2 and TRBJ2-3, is EPEVTQTPSHQVTQMGQEVILRCVPISNHLYFYWYRQILGQKVEFLVSFYNNEISEKSEIFDDQFSVERPDGSNFTLKIRSTKLEDSAMYFCASRRRVAGSTDTQYFGPGTRLTVL.

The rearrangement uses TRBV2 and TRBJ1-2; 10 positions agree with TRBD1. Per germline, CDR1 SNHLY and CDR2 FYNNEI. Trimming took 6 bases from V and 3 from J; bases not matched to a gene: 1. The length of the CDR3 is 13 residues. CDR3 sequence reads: CASSGTGDYGYTF. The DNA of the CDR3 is TGTGCCAGCAGCGGGACAGGGGACTATGGCTACACCTTC. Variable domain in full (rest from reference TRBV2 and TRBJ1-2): EPEVTQTPSHQVTQMGQEVILRCVPISNHLYFYWYRQILGQKVEFLVSFYNNEISEKSEIFDDQFSVERPDGSNFTLKIRSTKLEDSAMYFCASSGTGDYGYTFGSGTRLTVV.

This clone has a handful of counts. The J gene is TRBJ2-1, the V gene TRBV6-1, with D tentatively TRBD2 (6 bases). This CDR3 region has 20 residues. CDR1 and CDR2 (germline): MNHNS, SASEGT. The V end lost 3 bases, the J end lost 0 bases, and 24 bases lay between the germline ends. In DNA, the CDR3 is TGTGCCAGCAGTGAGATCCCGGCGGAGGAGGGAGCAAGCTCCTACAATGAGCAGTTCTTC. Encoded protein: CASSEIPAEEGASSYNEQFF.

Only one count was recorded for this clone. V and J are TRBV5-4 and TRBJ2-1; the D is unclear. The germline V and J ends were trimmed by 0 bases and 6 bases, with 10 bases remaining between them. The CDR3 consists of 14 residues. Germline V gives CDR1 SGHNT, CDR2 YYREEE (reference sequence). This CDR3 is CASSLAGSTNEQFF. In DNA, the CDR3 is TGTGCCAGCAGCTTGGCCGGGTCTACCAATGAGCAGTTCTTC.

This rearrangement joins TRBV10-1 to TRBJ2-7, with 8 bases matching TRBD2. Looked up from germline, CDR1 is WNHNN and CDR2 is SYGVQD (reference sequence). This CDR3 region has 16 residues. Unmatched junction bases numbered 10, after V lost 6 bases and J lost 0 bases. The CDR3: CASRSPGTRASYEQYF. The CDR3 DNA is TGCGCCAGCAGGTCCCCGGGGACTAGGGCCTCCTACGAGCAGTACTTC.

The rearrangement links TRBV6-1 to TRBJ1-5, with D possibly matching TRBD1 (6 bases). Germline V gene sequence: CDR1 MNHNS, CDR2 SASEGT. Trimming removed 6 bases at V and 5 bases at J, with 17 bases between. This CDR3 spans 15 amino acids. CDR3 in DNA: TGTGCCAGCAGCCAAGACAGGAGCCTTGATCAGCCCCAGCATTTT. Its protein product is CASSQDRSLDQPQHF.

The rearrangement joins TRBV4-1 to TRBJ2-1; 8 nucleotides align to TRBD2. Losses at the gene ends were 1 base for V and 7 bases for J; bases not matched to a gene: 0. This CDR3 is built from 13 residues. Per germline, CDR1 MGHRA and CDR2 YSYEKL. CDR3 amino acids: CASSQGGGNEQFF. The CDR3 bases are TGCGCCAGCAGCCAAGGCGGGGGGAATGAGCAGTTCTTC.

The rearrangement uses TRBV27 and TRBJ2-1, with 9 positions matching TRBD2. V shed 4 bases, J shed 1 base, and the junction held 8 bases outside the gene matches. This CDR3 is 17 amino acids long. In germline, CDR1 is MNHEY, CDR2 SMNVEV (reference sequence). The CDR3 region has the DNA TGTGCCAGCAGTTCCCAAGTACTAGCGGGTTCCTACAATGAGCAGTTCTTC. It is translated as CASSSQVLAGSYNEQFF.

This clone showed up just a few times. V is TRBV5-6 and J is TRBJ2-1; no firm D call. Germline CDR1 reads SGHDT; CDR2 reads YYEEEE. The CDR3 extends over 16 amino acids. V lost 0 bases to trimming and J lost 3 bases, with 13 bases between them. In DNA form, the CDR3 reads TGTGCCAGCAGCTTGGTAGGAGCGAAATTCTACAATGAGCAGTTCTTC. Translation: CASSLVGAKFYNEQFF.

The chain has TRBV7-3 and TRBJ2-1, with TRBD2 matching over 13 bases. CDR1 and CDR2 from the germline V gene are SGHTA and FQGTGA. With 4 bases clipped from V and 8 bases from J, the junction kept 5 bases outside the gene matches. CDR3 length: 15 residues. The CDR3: CASSSGLAGRDEQFF. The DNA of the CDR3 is TGTGCCAGCAGCTCGGGACTAGCGGGAAGGGATGAGCAGTTCTTC.

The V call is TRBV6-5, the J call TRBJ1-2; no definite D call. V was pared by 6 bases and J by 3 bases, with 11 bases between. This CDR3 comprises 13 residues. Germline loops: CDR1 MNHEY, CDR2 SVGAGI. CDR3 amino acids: CASRRANHYGYTF. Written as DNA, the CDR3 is TGTGCCAGCAGGCGAGCGAACCACTATGGCTACACCTTC.

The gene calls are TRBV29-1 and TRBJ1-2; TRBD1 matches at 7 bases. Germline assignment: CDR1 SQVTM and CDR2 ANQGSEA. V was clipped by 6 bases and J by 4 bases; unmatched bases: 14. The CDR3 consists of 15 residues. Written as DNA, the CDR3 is TGCAGCGTGCCAGGGGGAGACAGTCTCTCCTATGGCTACACCTTC. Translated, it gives CSVPGGDSLSYGYTF.